This T cell receptor (beta chain) was sequenced for a study of shared clonotypes between healthy human individuals. Study-wide points: Represented genetic and exposure-history diversity was restricted by having few donors.

Deep level was the assay's run setting. The data were produced by immunoSEQ multiplex PCR, yet TCRdb's version contains in-frame clones alone and is incomplete. Found here are roughly 500,000 clones, over 65% of them singletons; the top ten hold 10% to 15%. V was trimmed by 3 bases and J by 1 base, leaving 16 bases between them. The CDR3 runs 16 residues. The germline gives CDR1 SGHRS, CDR2 YFSETQ. As for this clone: Antigen unknown.

The rearrangement links TRBV5-1 to TRBJ1-1; perhaps TRBD1 as D (5 bases). This clonotype was sampled from a woman in her thirties or forties in good health. Some clones in this sample may be carry-over from other donors' samples. The sequenced sample was PBMCs. In DNA, the CDR3 is TGCGCCAGCAGCTCTCACTCAGGGATTACGAACACTGAAGCTTTCTTT. Its protein product is CASSSHSGITNTEAFF.